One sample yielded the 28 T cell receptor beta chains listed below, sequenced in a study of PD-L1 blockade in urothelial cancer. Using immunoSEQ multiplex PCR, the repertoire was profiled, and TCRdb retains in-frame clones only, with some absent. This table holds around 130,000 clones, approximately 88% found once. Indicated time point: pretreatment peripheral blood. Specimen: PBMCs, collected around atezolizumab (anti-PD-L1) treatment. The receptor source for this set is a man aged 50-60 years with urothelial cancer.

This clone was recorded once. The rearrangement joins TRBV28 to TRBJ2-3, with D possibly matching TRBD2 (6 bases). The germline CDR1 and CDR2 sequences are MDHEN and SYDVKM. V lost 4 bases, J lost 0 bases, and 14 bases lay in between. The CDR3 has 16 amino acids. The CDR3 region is CASSWVGAGSTDTQYF. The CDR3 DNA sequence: TGTGCCAGCAGTTGGGTCGGTGCGGGAAGCACAGATACGCAGTATTTT.

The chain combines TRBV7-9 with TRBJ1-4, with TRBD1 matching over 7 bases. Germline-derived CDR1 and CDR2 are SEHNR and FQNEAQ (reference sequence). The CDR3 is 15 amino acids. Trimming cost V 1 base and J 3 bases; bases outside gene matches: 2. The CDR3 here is CASSLDRGANEKLFF. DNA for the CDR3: TGTGCCAGCAGCTTAGACAGGGGTGCTAATGAAAAACTGTTTTTT.

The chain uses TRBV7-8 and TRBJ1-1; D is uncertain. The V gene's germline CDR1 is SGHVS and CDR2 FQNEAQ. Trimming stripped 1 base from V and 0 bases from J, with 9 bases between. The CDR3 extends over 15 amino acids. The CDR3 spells CASSLEAGLNTEAFF. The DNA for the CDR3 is TGTGCCAGCAGCTTAGAGGCGGGGTTGAACACTGAAGCTTTCTTT.

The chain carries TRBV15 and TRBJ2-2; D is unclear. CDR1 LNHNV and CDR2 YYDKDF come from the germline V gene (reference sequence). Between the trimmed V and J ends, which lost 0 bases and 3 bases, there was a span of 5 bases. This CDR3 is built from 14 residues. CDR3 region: CATSRESDTGELFF. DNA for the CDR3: TGTGCCACCAGCAGAGAGTCGGACACCGGGGAGCTGTTTTTT.

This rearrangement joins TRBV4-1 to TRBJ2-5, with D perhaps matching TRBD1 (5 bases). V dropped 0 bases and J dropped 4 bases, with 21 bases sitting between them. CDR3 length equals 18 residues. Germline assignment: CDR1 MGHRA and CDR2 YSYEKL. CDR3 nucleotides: TGCGCCAGCAGCCAAGATAGGGGTTCTGCTCTCTCAGGAGAGACCCAGTACTTC. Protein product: CASSQDRGSALSGETQYF.

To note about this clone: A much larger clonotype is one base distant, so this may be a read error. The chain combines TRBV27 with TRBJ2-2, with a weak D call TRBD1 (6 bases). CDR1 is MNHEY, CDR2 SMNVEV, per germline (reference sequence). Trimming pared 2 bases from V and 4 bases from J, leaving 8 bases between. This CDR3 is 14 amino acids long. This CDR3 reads CASSLGQTTGELFF. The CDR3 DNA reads TGTGCCAGCAGTTTAGGACAGACCACCGGGGAGCTGTTTTTT.

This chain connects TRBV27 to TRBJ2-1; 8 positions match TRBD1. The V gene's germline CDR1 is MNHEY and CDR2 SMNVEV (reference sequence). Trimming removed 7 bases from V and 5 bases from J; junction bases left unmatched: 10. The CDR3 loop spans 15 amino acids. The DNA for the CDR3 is TGTGCCAGCACCCCTCAGGGGGCGTTAAACAATGAGCAGTTCTTC. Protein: CASTPQGALNNEQFF.

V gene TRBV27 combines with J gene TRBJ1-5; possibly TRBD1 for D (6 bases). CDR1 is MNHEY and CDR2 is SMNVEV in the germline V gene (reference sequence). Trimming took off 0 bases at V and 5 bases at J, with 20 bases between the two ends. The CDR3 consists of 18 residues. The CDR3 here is CASSLSPLRGNIHQPQHF. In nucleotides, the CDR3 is TGTGCCAGCAGTTTATCCCCCCTCAGGGGAAATATTCATCAGCCCCAGCATTTT.

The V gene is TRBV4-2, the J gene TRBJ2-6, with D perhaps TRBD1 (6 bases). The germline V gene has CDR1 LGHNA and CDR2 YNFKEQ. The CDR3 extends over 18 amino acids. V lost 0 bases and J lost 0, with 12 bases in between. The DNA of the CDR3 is TGTGCCAGCAGCCAAGATCCCAGGGGCTTCTCTGGGGCCAACGTCCTGACTTTC. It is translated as CASSQDPRGFSGANVLTF.

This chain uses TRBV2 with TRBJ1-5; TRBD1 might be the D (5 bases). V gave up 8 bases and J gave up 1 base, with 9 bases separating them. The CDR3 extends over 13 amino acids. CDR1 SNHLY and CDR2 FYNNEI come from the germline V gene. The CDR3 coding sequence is TGTGCCAGCGACGGGGGGAGCAATCAGCCCCAGCATTTT. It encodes CASDGGSNQPQHF.

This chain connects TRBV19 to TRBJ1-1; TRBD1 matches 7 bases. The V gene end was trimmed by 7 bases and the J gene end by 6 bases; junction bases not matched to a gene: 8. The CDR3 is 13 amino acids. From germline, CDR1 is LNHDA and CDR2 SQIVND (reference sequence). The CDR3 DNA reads TGTGCCAGTATTTCGACAGGGATGGCTGAAGCTTTCTTT. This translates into CASISTGMAEAFF.

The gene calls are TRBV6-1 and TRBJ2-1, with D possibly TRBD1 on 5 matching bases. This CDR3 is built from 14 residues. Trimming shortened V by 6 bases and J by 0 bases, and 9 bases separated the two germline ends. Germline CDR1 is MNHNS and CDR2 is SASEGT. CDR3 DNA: TGTGCCAGCAGGGGGCCTAGCTCCTACAATGAGCAGTTCTTC. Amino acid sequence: CASRGPSSYNEQFF.

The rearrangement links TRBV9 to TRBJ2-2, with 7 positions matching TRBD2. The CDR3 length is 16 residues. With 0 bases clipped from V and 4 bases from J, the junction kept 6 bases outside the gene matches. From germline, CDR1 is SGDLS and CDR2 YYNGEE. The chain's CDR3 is CASSVAGGSATGELFF. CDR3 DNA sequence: TGTGCCAGCAGCGTAGCGGGCGGGAGTGCCACCGGGGAGCTGTTTTTT.

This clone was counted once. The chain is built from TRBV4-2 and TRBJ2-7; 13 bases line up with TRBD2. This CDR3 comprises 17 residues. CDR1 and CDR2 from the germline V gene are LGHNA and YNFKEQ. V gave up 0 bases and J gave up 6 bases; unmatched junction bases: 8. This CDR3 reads CASSQDRTSGRGAEQYF. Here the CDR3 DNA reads TGTGCCAGCAGCCAAGATAGGACTAGCGGGAGAGGGGCCGAGCAGTACTTC.

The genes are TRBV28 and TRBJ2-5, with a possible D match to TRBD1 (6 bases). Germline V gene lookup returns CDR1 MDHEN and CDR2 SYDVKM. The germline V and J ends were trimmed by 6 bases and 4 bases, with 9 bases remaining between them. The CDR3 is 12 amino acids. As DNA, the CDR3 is TGTGCCAGCAGCTCAGGGGTAGAGACCCAGTACTTC. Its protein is CASSSGVETQYF.

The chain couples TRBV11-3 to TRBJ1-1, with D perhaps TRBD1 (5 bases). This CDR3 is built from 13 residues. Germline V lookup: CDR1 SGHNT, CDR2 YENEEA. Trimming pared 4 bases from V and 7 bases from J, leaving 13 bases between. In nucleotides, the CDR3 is TGTGCCAGCAGCTCCCTAGGGGAGGGTGAAGCTTTCTTT. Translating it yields CASSSLGEGEAFF.

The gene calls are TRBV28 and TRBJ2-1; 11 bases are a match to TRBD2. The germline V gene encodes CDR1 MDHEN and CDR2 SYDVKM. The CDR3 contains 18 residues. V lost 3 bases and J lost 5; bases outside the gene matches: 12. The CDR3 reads CASSFTRLAGPGNNEQFF. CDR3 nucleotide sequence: TGTGCCAGCAGTTTTACGAGACTAGCGGGACCGGGGAACAATGAGCAGTTCTTC.

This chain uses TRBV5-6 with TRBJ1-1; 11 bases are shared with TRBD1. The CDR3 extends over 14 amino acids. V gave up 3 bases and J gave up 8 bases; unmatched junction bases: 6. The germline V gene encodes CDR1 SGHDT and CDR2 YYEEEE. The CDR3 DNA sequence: TGTGCCAGCAGCTGGGGACAGGGGGTCTCCGAAGCTTTCTTT. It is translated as CASSWGQGVSEAFF. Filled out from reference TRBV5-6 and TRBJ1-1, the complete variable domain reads DAGVTQSPTHLIKTRGQQVTLRCSPKSGHDTVSWYQQALGQGPQFIFQYYEEEERQRGNFPDRFSGHQFPNYSSELNVNALLLGDSALYLCASSWGQGVSEAFFGQGTRLTVV.

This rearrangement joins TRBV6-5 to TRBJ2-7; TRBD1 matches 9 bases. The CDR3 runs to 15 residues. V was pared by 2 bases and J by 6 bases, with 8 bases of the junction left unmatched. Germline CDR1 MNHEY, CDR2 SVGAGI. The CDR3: CASSYGGTGFSEQYF. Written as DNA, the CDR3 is TGTGCCAGCAGTTACGGTGGGACAGGGTTCTCCGAGCAGTACTTC.

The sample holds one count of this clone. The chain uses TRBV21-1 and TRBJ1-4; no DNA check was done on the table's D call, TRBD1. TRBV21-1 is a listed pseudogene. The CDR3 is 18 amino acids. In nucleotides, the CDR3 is TGTGCCAGCAGCAAGGACAGGGGGGAGGGTGCAACTAATGAAAAACTGTTTTTT. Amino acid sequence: CASSKDRGEGATNEKLFF.

CDR3 DNA sequence: TGTGCCAGCAGTAGAGGGAGAGAGACCCAGTACTTC. Amino acid sequence: CASSRGRETQYF. The gene calls are TRBV9 and TRBJ2-5, with D possibly TRBD2 on 5 matching bases. Trimming took off 5 bases at V and 4 bases at J, with 9 bases between the two ends. The germline V gene has CDR1 SGDLS and CDR2 YYNGEE. The CDR3 runs to 12 residues.

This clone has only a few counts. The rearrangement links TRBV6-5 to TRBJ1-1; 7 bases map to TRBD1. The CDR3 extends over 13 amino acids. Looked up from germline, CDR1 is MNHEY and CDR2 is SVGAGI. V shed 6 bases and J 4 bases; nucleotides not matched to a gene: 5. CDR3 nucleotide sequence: TGTGCCAGCAGACAGGGGTTAGTCACTGAAGCTTTCTTT. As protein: CASRQGLVTEAFF.

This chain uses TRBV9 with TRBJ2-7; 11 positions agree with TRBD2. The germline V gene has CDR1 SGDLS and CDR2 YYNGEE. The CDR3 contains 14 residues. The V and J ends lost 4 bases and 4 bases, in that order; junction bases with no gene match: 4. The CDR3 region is CASSPGTSGYEQYF. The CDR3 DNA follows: TGTGCCAGCAGCCCCGGGACTAGCGGTTACGAGCAGTACTTC.

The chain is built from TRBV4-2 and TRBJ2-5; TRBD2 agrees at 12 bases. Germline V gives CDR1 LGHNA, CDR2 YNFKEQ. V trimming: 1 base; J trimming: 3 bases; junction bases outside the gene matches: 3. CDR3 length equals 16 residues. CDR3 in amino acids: CASSQVLAGGEETQYF. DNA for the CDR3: TGTGCCAGCAGCCAAGTACTAGCGGGAGGAGAAGAGACCCAGTACTTC.

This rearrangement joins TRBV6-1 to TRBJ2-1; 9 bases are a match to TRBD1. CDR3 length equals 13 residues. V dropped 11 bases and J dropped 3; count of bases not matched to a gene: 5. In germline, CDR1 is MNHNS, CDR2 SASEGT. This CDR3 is CACGQGNYNEQFF. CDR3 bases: TGTGCCTGTGGACAGGGGAACTACAATGAGCAGTTCTTC.

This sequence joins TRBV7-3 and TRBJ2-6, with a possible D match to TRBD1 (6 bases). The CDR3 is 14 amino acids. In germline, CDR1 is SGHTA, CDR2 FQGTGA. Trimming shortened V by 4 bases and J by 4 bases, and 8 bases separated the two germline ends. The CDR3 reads CASSSGTGANVLTF. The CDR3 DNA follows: TGTGCCAGCAGCTCCGGGACAGGGGCCAACGTCCTGACTTTC. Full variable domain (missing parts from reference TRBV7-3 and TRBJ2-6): GAGVSQTPSNKVTEKGKYVELRCDPISGHTALYWYRQSLGQGPEFLIYFQGTGAADDSGLPNDRFFAVRPEGSVSTLKIQRTERGDSAVYLCASSSGTGANVLTFGAGSRLTVL.

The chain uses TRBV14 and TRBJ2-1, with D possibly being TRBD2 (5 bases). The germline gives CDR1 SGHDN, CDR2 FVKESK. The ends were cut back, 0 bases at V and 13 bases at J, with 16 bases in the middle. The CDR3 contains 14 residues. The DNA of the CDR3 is TGTGCCAGCAGCCAAGATCCTAGCCTGAGTGTTCAGTTCTTC. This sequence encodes CASSQDPSLSVQFF.

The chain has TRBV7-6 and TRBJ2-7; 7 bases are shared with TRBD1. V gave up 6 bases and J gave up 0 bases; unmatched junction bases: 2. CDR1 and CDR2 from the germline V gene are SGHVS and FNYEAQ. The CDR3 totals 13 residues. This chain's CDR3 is CASRQGSSYEQYF. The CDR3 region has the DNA TGTGCCAGCAGACAGGGGTCCTCCTACGAGCAGTACTTC.